This TCR beta chain is drawn from a study of post-analysis software for immune sequencing data. Study-wide context: Progressive-relapsing, secondary progressive and relapsing-remitting multiple sclerosis were among the disease courses included.

For this clonotype: What it binds is not known.

Study-wide findings and caveats: Samples from a shared batch, those prepared together, strongly co-clustered by F measure. In multiple sclerosis, normalized Chao1 diversity was significantly below that of controls.

TCR beta cDNA libraries included unique molecular identifiers. The source material, about 0.9 to 10 million T cells, gave rise to 400,000 to 600,000 cDNA molecules. TCRdb analysed the PCR reads with MiXCR anew, one entry per CDR3 protein. The sample includes hundreds of thousands of distinct CDR3 sequences, approximately 60% seen only once; the top ten take over 9%. The sequenced material came from blood. The TCR was taken from a girl aged 2 to 9 with multiple sclerosis.

CDR3 amino acids: CASSDLPVGGTDTQYF. CDR3 in DNA: TGTGCCAGCAGCGACCTGCCTGTTGGGGGCACAGATACGCAGTATTTT. The chain couples TRBV6-1 to TRBJ2-3; no reliable D call. The CDR3 length is 16 residues. The ends were cut back, 6 bases at V and 1 base at J, with 17 bases in the middle. CDR1 and CDR2 (germline): MNHNS, SASEGT.